A single sample is the source of the 4 T cell receptor beta chains below, sequenced in a study of T-cell memory formation after mild COVID-19. Via MiXCR, TCRdb re-called the 5' RACE reads, giving one row per CDR3 protein. The table has around 200,000 distinct CDR3 sequences, 27% seen once. The material sequenced was PBMCs or a T cell subset sorted from them (not recorded which). The receptors derive from an adult woman who had mild COVID-19 (a few samples of this study predate the infection). Cell type and time point are not known.

The J gene is TRBJ1-1, the V gene TRBV5-1, with 8 nucleotides matching TRBD1. The CDR3 has 15 amino acids. The germline gives CDR1 SGHRS, CDR2 YFSETQ. The V segment lost 1 base and the J segment 1 base; nucleotides outside the gene matches: 3. The CDR3 nucleotides read TGCGCCAGCAGCTTGCCGGGGACAGGGAACACTGAAGCTTTCTTT. Translation: CASSLPGTGNTEAFF.

This clonotype was seen more than once but under ten times. The genes are TRBV6-2 or TRBV6-3 and TRBJ2-7; TRBD1 agrees at 9 bases. Per germline, CDR1 MNHEY and CDR2 SVGEGT. Trimming removed 5 bases from V and 3 bases from J; junction bases left unmatched: 8. The CDR3 is 15 amino acids. The CDR3 reads CASSHLTGGYYEQYF. CDR3 DNA: TGTGCCAGCAGTCACCTGACAGGGGGATACTACGAGCAGTACTTC.

The V and J genes are TRBV19 and TRBJ2-7, with D unclear. V lost 0 bases to trimming and J lost 2 bases, with 8 bases between them. The CDR3 has 14 residues. CDR1 and CDR2 (germline): LNHDA, SQIVND (reference sequence). CDR3 nucleotide sequence: TGTGCCAGTAGTATAGAGGCTGGAACCTACGAGCAGTACTTC. Its translation is CASSIEAGTYEQYF.

This clonotype was recorded a few times. This rearrangement joins TRBV5-1 to TRBJ2-1, with 7 bases aligning to TRBD2. Germline assignment: CDR1 SGHRS and CDR2 YFSETQ. The CDR3 loop spans 15 amino acids. V shed 2 bases and J 8 bases; nucleotides not matched to a gene: 10. The CDR3 loop is CASSLLGRATYEQFF. The CDR3 DNA sequence: TGCGCCAGCAGCTTATTAGGGAGGGCTACATATGAGCAGTTCTTC.